Below are 5 T cell receptor beta chains sequenced from a single sample in a study of blood T cell repertoires in COVID-19. Profiled with immunoSEQ multiplex PCR; TCRdb holds only in-frame clones, not every one. The sample consists of around 130,000 clones, more than 90% of them appearing once. Sequencing was performed on peripheral blood. These receptors all come from a man aged 50 to 60 with active COVID-19.

The J gene is TRBJ2-2, the V gene TRBV5-1; a possible D gene is TRBD1 (6 bases). The CDR3 spans 15 residues. From germline, CDR1 is SGHRS and CDR2 YFSETQ. V lost 4 bases and J 4 bases, leaving 14 bases between the germline ends. Here the CDR3 DNA reads TGCGCCAGCAGCCCAGGGGCCTCGGGCACCGGGGAGCTGTTTTTT. This encodes CASSPGASGTGELFF.

V is TRBV10-3 and J is TRBJ2-3; 7 bases agree with TRBD1. This CDR3 spans 16 amino acids. The J segment lost 0 bases and the V segment lost 6 bases, leaving 9 bases of the junction unmatched. Germline V CDR1 and CDR2: ENHRY, SYGVKD. For the CDR3, the DNA is TGTGCCATCAGGGGTGGGGACAGAAAAAGCACAGATACGCAGTATTTT. Translating it yields CAIRGGDRKSTDTQYF.

This chain links TRBV5-6 with TRBJ1-3; 10 bases align to TRBD1. V lost 3 bases, J lost 6 bases, and 3 bases stayed unmatched. Per germline, CDR1 SGHDT and CDR2 YYEEEE. There are 14 residues in the CDR3. CDR3 DNA sequence: TGTGCCAGCAGCTGGGGACAGGGGTCAAACACCATATATTTT. Residues: CASSWGQGSNTIYF. The whole variable domain, remainder taken from reference TRBV5-6 and TRBJ1-3, is DAGVTQSPTHLIKTRGQQVTLRCSPKSGHDTVSWYQQALGQGPQFIFQYYEEEERQRGNFPDRFSGHQFPNYSSELNVNALLLGDSALYLCASSWGQGSNTIYFGEGSWLTVV.

The chain has TRBV28 and TRBJ1-5, with D possibly being TRBD1 (6 bases). The germline V and J ends were trimmed by 7 bases and 3 bases, with 10 bases remaining between them. This CDR3 region has 13 residues. Germline V gene sequence: CDR1 MDHEN, CDR2 SYDVKM. CDR3 amino acids: CASKQGNNQPQHF. CDR3 nucleotides: TGTGCCAGCAAGCAGGGGAACAATCAGCCCCAGCATTTT.

This rearrangement joins TRBV7-8 to TRBJ2-1; no clear D. Germline CDR1 and CDR2: SGHVS and FQNEAQ. This CDR3 is 15 amino acids long. The V end was cut by 3 bases, the J end by 1 base, with 10 bases between. As DNA, the CDR3 is TGTGCCAGCAGCTTGAGTAGCTATTCCTACAATGAGCAGTTCTTC. This sequence encodes CASSLSSYSYNEQFF.